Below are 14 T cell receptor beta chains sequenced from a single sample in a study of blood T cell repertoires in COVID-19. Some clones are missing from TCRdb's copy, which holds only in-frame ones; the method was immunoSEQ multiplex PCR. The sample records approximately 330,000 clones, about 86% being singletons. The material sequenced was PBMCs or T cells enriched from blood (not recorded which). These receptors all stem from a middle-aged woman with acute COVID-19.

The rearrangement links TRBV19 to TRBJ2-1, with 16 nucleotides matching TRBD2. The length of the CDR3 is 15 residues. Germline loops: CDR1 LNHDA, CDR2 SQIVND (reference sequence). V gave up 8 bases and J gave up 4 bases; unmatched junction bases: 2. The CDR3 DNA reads TGTGCCAGTGGGACTAGCGGGGGGGCATACAATGAGCAGTTCTTC. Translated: CASGTSGGAYNEQFF.

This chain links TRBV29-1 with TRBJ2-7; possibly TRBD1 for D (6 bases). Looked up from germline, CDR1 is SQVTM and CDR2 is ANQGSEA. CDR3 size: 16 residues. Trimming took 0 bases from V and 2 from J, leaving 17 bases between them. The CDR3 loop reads CSVEESGRGTAYEQYF. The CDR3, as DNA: TGCAGCGTTGAAGAATCCGGCAGGGGAACGGCCTACGAGCAGTACTTC.

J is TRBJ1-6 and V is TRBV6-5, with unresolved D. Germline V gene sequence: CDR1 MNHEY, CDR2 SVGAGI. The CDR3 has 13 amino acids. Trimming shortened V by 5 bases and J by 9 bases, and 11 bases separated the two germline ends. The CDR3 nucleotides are TGTGCCAGCAGTAGGACTGGGGTTTCACCCCTCCACTTT. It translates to CASSRTGVSPLHF.

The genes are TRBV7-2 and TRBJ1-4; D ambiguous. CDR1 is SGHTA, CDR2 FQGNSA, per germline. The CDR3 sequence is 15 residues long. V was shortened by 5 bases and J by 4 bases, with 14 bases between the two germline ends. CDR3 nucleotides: TGTGCCAGCAGCCAACAGTCGCTTCTTAATGAAAAACTGTTTTTT. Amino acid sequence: CASSQQSLLNEKLFF.

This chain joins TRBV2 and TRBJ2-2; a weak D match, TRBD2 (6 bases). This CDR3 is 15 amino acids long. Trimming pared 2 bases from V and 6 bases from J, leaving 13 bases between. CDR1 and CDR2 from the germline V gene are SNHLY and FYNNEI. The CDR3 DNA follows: TGTGCCAGCAGTGAACACGGGACGGGGGCCGGGGAGCTGTTTTTT. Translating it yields CASSEHGTGAGELFF.

The CDR3 DNA sequence: TGCGCCAGCAGCGTTGCGGGGGGGGCGCGTGGCTACACCTTC. The encoded protein is CASSVAGGARGYTF. V usage is TRBV5-1 and J usage is TRBJ1-2; tentative D call: TRBD1 (6 bases). The germline gives CDR1 SGHRS, CDR2 YFSETQ. The CDR3 extends over 14 amino acids. The V gene lost 4 bases and the J gene lost 7 bases, with 17 bases spanning the gap.

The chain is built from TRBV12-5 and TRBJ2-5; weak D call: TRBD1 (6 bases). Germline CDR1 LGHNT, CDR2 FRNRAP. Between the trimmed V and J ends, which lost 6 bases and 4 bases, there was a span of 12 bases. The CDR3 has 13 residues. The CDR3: CASGSGDTETQYF. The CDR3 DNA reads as TGTGCTAGTGGATCAGGGGACACAGAGACCCAGTACTTC. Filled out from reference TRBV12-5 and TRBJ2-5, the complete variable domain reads DARVTQTPRHKVTEMGQEVTMRCQPILGHNTVFWYRQTMMQGLELLAYFRNRAPLDDSGMPKDRFSAEMPDATLATLKIQPSEPRDSAVYFCASGSGDTETQYFGPGTRLLVL.

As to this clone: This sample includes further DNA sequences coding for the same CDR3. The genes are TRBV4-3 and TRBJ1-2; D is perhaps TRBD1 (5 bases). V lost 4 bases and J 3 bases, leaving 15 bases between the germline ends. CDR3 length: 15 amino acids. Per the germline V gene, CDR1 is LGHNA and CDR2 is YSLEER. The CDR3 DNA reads TGCGCCAGCAGCCCCCGAGGAGGGGTGGACTATGGCTACACCTTC. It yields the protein CASSPRGGVDYGYTF.

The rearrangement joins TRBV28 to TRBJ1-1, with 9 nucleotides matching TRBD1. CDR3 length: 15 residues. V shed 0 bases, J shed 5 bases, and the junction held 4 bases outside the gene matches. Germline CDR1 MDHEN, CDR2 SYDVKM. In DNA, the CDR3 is TGTGCCAGCAGTTTATGGCTGACAGGGGGGACTGAAGCTTTCTTT. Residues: CASSLWLTGGTEAFF. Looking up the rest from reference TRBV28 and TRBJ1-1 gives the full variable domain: DVKVTQSSRYLVKRTGEKVFLECVQDMDHENMFWYRQDPGLGLRLIYFSYDVKMKEKGDIPEGYSVSREKKERFSLILESASTNQTSMYLCASSLWLTGGTEAFFGQGTRLTVV.

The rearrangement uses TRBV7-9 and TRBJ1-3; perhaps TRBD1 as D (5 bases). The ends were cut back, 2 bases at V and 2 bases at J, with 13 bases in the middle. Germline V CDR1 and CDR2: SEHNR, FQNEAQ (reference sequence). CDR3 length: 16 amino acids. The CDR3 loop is CASSLKFGGTGNTIYF. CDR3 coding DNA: TGTGCCAGCAGCTTAAAATTCGGGGGGACTGGAAACACCATATATTTT.

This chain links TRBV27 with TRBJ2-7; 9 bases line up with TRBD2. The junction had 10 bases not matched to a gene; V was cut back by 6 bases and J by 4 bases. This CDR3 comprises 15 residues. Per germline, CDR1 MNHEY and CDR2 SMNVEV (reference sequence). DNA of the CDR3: TGTGCCAGCAGCCTAGCGGGGCCACCTCTTTACGAGCAGTACTTC. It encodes CASSLAGPPLYEQYF.

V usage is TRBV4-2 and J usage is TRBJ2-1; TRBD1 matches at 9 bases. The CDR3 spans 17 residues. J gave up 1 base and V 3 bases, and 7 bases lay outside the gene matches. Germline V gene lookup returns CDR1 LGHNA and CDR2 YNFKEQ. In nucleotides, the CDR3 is TGTGCCAGCAGCCAGGGGGGACAGGGAATATCCTACAATGAGCAGTTCTTC. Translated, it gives CASSQGGQGISYNEQFF.

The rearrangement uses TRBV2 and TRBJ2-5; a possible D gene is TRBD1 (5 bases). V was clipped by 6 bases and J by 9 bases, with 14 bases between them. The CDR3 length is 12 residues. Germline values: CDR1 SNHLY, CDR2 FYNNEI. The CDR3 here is CASRPTGPAQYF. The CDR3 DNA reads TGTGCCAGCAGACCCACAGGTCCGGCCCAGTACTTC.

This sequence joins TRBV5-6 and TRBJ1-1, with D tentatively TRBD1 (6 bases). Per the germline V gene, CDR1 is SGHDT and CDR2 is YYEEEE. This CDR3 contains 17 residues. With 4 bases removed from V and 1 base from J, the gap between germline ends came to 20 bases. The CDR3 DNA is TGTGCCAGCAGCAGGGGACACGCTGTGACAGCGAACACTGAAGCTTTCTTT. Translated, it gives CASSRGHAVTANTEAFF.